The present T cell receptor (beta chain) was sequenced within a study of blood T cells in healthy people across ages. The study, taken as a whole, reports: Older age went with lower TCR beta diversity per million T cells, in a roughly linear way.

Through a sample-barcoded 5' primer and a J-beta primer mix, a second PCR was run for about 6 to 11 cycles. Sequencing of every sample gave 3 million or more CDR3-containing paired-end reads. TCRdb re-derived calls from the 5' RACE reads in MiXCR, one entry per CDR3 protein. The table lists about 640,000 distinct CDR3 sequences, 45% to 65% of them singletons. CDR1 is DFQATT, CDR2 SNEGSKA, per germline (reference sequence). Unmatched junction bases numbered 7, after V lost 3 bases and J lost 2 bases. This CDR3 is built from 15 residues. Comment on this clonotype: Antigen unknown.

Peripheral blood, around 9.4 milliliters per donor, was collected. The receptor was derived from a man between 60 and 75 years old in good health. The sample consisted of blood. The rearrangement uses TRBV20-1 and TRBJ2-3; 8 bases map to TRBD2. CDR3 sequence reads: CSASARGGPTDTQYF. Here the CDR3 DNA reads TGCAGTGCTAGCGCACGCGGGGGGCCCACAGATACGCAGTATTTT.